These 26 T cell receptor beta chains came from one sample sequenced in a study of blood T cell repertoires in COVID-19 (TCRdb year 2020). The library was obtained by the immunoSEQ multiplex PCR assay. The clones in this table, taken by TCRdb from immuneACCESS, are in-frame only. Not every clone is retained; where verified, under half of the shortfall comes from an unresolved V gene, and the cause of the rest is unknown. The sample table shows about 21,000 clones, and about three quarters are seen once. The ten biggest clones cover more than 10% of the sample. Specimen: peripheral blood. All receptors come from a man aged 55-75 years with active COVID-19.

The chain links TRBV19 to TRBJ2-3, with unresolved D. Between the trimmed V and J ends, which lost 4 bases and 6 bases, there was a span of 17 bases. The CDR3 has 15 amino acids. Per the germline V gene, CDR1 is LNHDA and CDR2 is SQIVND (reference sequence). CDR3 nucleotide sequence: TGTGCCAGTAGTACTACGCAAAGAGGTTCCGATACGCAGTATTTT. Translated, it gives CASSTTQRGSDTQYF. Based on the CDR3 plus reference TRBV19 and TRBJ2-3, the full variable domain is DGGITQSPKYLFRKEGQNVTLSCEQNLNHDAMYWYRQDPGQGLRLIYYSQIVNDFQKGDIAEGYSVSREKKESFPLTVTSAQKNPTAFYLCASSTTQRGSDTQYFGPGTRLTVL.

The chain uses TRBV10-3 and TRBJ2-4; possible D gene TRBD1, 5 bases. Trimming took off 0 bases at V and 5 bases at J, with 5 bases between the two ends. Germline values: CDR1 ENHRY, CDR2 SYGVKD. The CDR3 extends over 13 amino acids. The CDR3, as DNA: TGTGCCATCAGTGAGTCCAGGGAAAACATTCAGTACTTC. It is translated as CAISESRENIQYF.

The chain employs TRBV4-2 and TRBJ2-2, with a possible D match to TRBD2 (5 bases). V was pared by 4 bases and J by 3 bases, with 12 bases between. CDR1 and CDR2 from the germline V gene are LGHNA and YNFKEQ. The CDR3 is 15 residues long. For the CDR3, the DNA is TGTGCCAGCAGCCCTCGGGGTAAGGACACCGGGGAGCTGTTTTTT. It translates to CASSPRGKDTGELFF.

This clone is a singleton in its sample. CDR3 amino acids: CASSIDTGSNSPLHF. The CDR3 coding sequence is TGTGCCAGTAGTATCGACACAGGGTCGAATTCACCCCTCCACTTT. The chain couples TRBV19 to TRBJ1-6, with D tentatively TRBD1 (6 bases). Trimming cost V 3 bases and J 7 bases, with 13 bases left between them. The CDR3 has 15 residues. Germline loops: CDR1 LNHDA, CDR2 SQIVND (reference sequence).

This chain's CDR3 is CATSRNRAPGANVLTF. CDR3 coding DNA: TGTGCCACCAGCAGAAACAGGGCCCCTGGGGCCAACGTCCTGACTTTC. The chain carries TRBV15 and TRBJ2-6; the D gene is possibly TRBD1 (6 bases). Germline-derived CDR1 and CDR2 are LNHNV and YYDKDF (reference sequence). V lost 2 bases and J 2 bases, leaving 10 bases between the germline ends. This CDR3 has 16 residues.

Within the sample, this clone is medium-sized. The chain is built from TRBV28 and TRBJ1-1; the D is unclear. Germline V lookup: CDR1 MDHEN, CDR2 SYDVKM. CDR3 length: 13 amino acids. Trimming took 3 bases from V and 1 from J, leaving 6 bases between them. CDR3 DNA sequence: TGTGCCAGCAGTTTTACCGGGAACACTGAAGCTTTCTTT. It codes for CASSFTGNTEAFF.

The chain is built from TRBV7-2 and TRBJ1-2; no firm D call. Per germline, CDR1 SGHTA and CDR2 FQGNSA. The V end lost 2 bases, the J end lost 4 bases, and 11 bases lay between the germline ends. The CDR3 loop spans 14 amino acids. CDR3 coding DNA: TGTGCCAGCAGCTTATTAGGCAGGCTCTATGGCTACACCTTC. The encoded protein is CASSLLGRLYGYTF. Drawing the rest from reference TRBV7-2 and TRBJ1-2, the complete variable domain is GAGVSQSPSNKVTEKGKDVELRCDPISGHTALYWYRQSLGQGLEFLIYFQGNSAPDKSGLPSDRFSAERTGGSVSTLTIQRTQQEDSAVYLCASSLLGRLYGYTFGSGTRLTVV.

The genes are TRBV6-6 and TRBJ1-5, with D possibly being TRBD1 (5 bases). V lost 4 bases and J lost 14, with 21 bases in between. Germline assignment: CDR1 MNHNY and CDR2 SVGAGI (reference sequence). The CDR3 loop spans 14 amino acids. The CDR3: CASSSDARNTGEHF. The CDR3 coding sequence is TGTGCCAGCAGTTCCGACGCCCGGAACACGGGGGAGCATTTT.

V is TRBV27 and J is TRBJ1-1; the D gene is possibly TRBD1 (6 bases). Per the germline V gene, CDR1 is MNHEY and CDR2 is SMNVEV (reference sequence). The CDR3 sequence is 11 residues long. Trimming took off 3 bases at V and 11 bases at J, with 10 bases between the two ends. The CDR3 coding sequence is TGTGCCAGCAGTTTGGGGGGGCCGGCTTTCTTT. Translating gives CASSLGGPAFF.

The chain joins TRBV7-2 to TRBJ2-7, with D uncertain. Trimming pared 3 bases from V and 4 bases from J, leaving 19 bases between. The CDR3 contains 16 residues. Germline CDR1 is SGHTA and CDR2 is FQGNSA. In nucleotides, the CDR3 is TGTGCCAGCAGCTTCGGGTTCGGAGCGCGAGTGTACGAGCAGTACTTC. Translated, it gives CASSFGFGARVYEQYF.

This chain connects TRBV27 to TRBJ1-5, with D uncertain. In germline, CDR1 is MNHEY, CDR2 SMNVEV (reference sequence). This CDR3 has 14 residues. With 6 bases removed from V and 2 bases from J, the gap between germline ends came to 11 bases. The CDR3 nucleotides are TGTGCCAGCAGGACCCTAGTGGGCAATCAGCCCCAGCATTTT. Translating it yields CASRTLVGNQPQHF.

Here the CDR3 DNA reads TGCGCCAGCAGCCAAGCCGAGGGAGTAGGGACAGATACGCAGTATTTT. Encoded protein: CASSQAEGVGTDTQYF. This rearrangement joins TRBV4-3 to TRBJ2-3; weak D call: TRBD2 (5 bases). V dropped 1 base and J dropped 3 bases, with 14 bases sitting between them. The germline V gene has CDR1 LGHNA and CDR2 YSLEER. The CDR3 length is 16 residues.

The chain uses TRBV6-5 and TRBJ2-1, with D unresolved. Trimming took 2 bases from V and 2 from J, leaving 13 bases between them. This CDR3 contains 16 residues. The germline V gene encodes CDR1 MNHEY and CDR2 SVGAGI. The CDR3 spells CASSYLGRFPYNEQFF. For the CDR3, the DNA is TGTGCCAGCAGTTACCTGGGCAGGTTCCCCTACAATGAGCAGTTCTTC.

The rearrangement joins TRBV7-9 to TRBJ2-1; no firm D call. V shed 3 bases and J shed 6 bases, with 6 bases lying between them. This CDR3 spans 12 amino acids. Germline CDR1 SEHNR, CDR2 FQNEAQ (reference sequence). The CDR3 DNA reads as TGTGCCAGCAGCTTTGCCAGCAATGAGCAGTTCTTC. Translation gives CASSFASNEQFF. Using reference TRBV7-9 and TRBJ2-1 for the parts outside the CDR3, the full variable domain is DTGVSQNPRHKITKRGQNVTFRCDPISEHNRLYWYRQTLGQGPEFLTYFQNEAQLEKSRLLSDRFSAERPKGSFSTLEIQRTEQGDSAMYLCASSFASNEQFFGPGTRLTVL.

The rearrangement joins TRBV9 to TRBJ2-1; 15 bases align to TRBD2. The CDR3 runs to 18 residues. The J segment lost 5 bases and the V segment lost 3 bases, leaving 9 bases of the junction unmatched. Looked up from germline, CDR1 is SGDLS and CDR2 is YYNGEE. Here the CDR3 DNA reads TGTGCCAGCAGCGCCATTGGGACTAGCGGGAGGCTACACAATGAGCAGTTCTTC. It translates to CASSAIGTSGRLHNEQFF.

The rearrangement uses TRBV10-3 and TRBJ2-2; D is perhaps TRBD1 (5 bases). Trimming took 5 bases from V and 8 from J, leaving 12 bases between them. Looked up from germline, CDR1 is ENHRY and CDR2 is SYGVKD. The CDR3 covers 13 residues. The CDR3 nucleotides read TGTGCCATCAGTTACGACAGTGGGGGGGAGCTGTTTTTT. It translates to CAISYDSGGELFF.

This clone qualifies as medium-sized. This sequence joins TRBV29-1 and TRBJ2-1; D is possibly TRBD2 (6 bases). Germline CDR1 and CDR2: SQVTM and ANQGSEA. V was shortened by 1 base and J by 4 bases, with 17 bases between the two germline ends. The CDR3 has 16 residues. CDR3 in DNA: TGCAGCGTTGAAGGAAGGGCAGACGGGAGATACAATGAGCAGTTCTTC. Translation: CSVEGRADGRYNEQFF.

The chain joins TRBV9 to TRBJ1-1; D is unresolved. The germline gives CDR1 SGDLS, CDR2 YYNGEE. Trimming removed 4 bases from V and 4 bases from J, with 14 bases in between. The CDR3 extends over 14 amino acids. The CDR3 DNA is TGTGCCAGCAGCCTTTTCGTGGTGAGCACTGAAGCTTTCTTT. This sequence encodes CASSLFVVSTEAFF. The variable domain in full, completed from reference TRBV9 and TRBJ1-1, reads DSGVTQTPKHLITATGQRVTLRCSPRSGDLSVYWYQQSLDQGLQFLIQYYNGEERAKGNILERFSAQQFPDLHSELNLSSLELGDSALYFCASSLFVVSTEAFFGQGTRLTVV.

The chain joins TRBV20-1 to TRBJ2-4; D is ambiguous. V was shortened by 3 bases and J by 0 bases, with 6 bases between the two germline ends. Looked up from germline, CDR1 is DFQATT and CDR2 is SNEGSKA (reference sequence). The CDR3 contains 13 residues. The CDR3 nucleotides read TGCAGTGCTAGTGTAGTAGCCAAAAACATTCAGTACTTC. This codes for CSASVVAKNIQYF.

The chain links TRBV11-2 to TRBJ1-1, with D possibly TRBD1 on 6 matching bases. Looked up from germline, CDR1 is SGHAT and CDR2 is FQNNGV. V lost 4 bases and J 1 base, leaving 10 bases between the germline ends. The CDR3 length is 14 residues. The CDR3 region is CASSSRGGNTEAFF. CDR3 DNA: TGTGCCAGCAGCTCAAGGGGGGGGAACACTGAAGCTTTCTTT.

The chain recombines TRBV30 with TRBJ2-2; possibly TRBD2 for D (6 bases). CDR3 length: 15 amino acids. Trimming pared 1 base from V and 3 bases from J, leaving 12 bases between. CDR1 GTSNPN and CDR2 SVGIG come from the germline V gene (reference sequence). The CDR3: CAWSGDSGHTGELFF. CDR3 bases: TGTGCCTGGAGTGGGGACTCCGGGCACACCGGGGAGCTGTTTTTT.

V gene TRBV25-1 combines with J gene TRBJ2-3; 9 nucleotides line up with TRBD1. CDR3 length: 14 residues. CDR1 and CDR2 (germline): MGHDK, SYGVNS. J was trimmed by 3 bases and V by 5 bases; bases with no gene match: 3. The CDR3 DNA sequence: TGTGCCAGCAGTAGGGGACAGGGTACAGATACGCAGTATTTT. Amino acids: CASSRGQGTDTQYF.

This chain uses TRBV18 with TRBJ2-5, with D possibly TRBD2 on 6 matching bases. The CDR3 covers 16 residues. V lost 3 bases to trimming and J lost 4 bases, with 18 bases between them. CDR1 is KGHSH and CDR2 is LQKENI in the germline V gene. In DNA, the CDR3 is TGTGCCAGCTCACCGATCGCTGGGGGGTTTGGAGAGACCCAGTACTTC. This sequence encodes CASSPIAGGFGETQYF.

The gene calls are TRBV27 and TRBJ2-1; D might be TRBD2 (6 bases). The germline V and J ends were trimmed by 2 bases and 0 bases, with 8 bases remaining between them. Per germline, CDR1 MNHEY and CDR2 SMNVEV (reference sequence). This CDR3 region has 15 residues. The CDR3 coding sequence is TGTGCCAGCAGTTTACTCGGGAGCTCCTACAATGAGCAGTTCTTC. It codes for CASSLLGSSYNEQFF.

This clone is a singleton in its sample. The rearrangement joins TRBV5-6 to TRBJ2-7; 9 bases are shared with TRBD1. The J segment lost 3 bases and the V segment lost 6 bases, leaving 7 bases of the junction unmatched. This CDR3 region has 14 residues. Germline V CDR1 and CDR2: SGHDT, YYEEEE. The CDR3: CASIGTGFLYEQYF. In DNA form, the CDR3 reads TGTGCCAGCATCGGGACAGGGTTCCTCTACGAGCAGTACTTC.

This clone was counted a single time. The chain employs TRBV7-3 and TRBJ1-6; 7 bases fit TRBD1. The junction had 8 bases not matched to a gene; V was cut back by 8 bases and J by 7 bases. There are 14 residues in the CDR3. Per the germline V gene, CDR1 is SGHTA and CDR2 is FQGTGA. CDR3 coding DNA: TGTGCCAGCGGGCAAAGGGACAGAAATTCACCCCTCCACTTT. Protein sequence: CASGQRDRNSPLHF.